This record looks at one TCR beta chain sequence and its context. The CDR3 extends over 13 amino acids. Germline loops: CDR1 DFQATT, CDR2 SNEGSKA (reference sequence). V dropped 6 bases and J dropped 5 bases, with 16 bases sitting between them. With random hexamers, reverse transcription was performed on about 0.5 to 1 ug of RNA. The authors amplified TCR beta CDR3 across 54 Vbeta and 13 Jbeta using immunoSEQ multiplex PCR. TCRdb independently ran MiXCR on the immunoSEQ multiplex PCR reads; one entry per CDR3 protein. The sample includes roughly 180,000 distinct CDR3 sequences, approximately 94% seen only once; the top ten take 0.08% to 0.11%. This sample was taken from a study of CD8 T cells in Susac syndrome.

This TCR was sampled from a human donor in good health. What was sequenced was CD4+ T cells from PBMCs. The V call is TRBV20-1, the J call TRBJ2-5; TRBD1 or TRBD2 may be the D gene (5 bases each). For the CDR3, the DNA is TGCAGTGCAAACTATGGGGCGGGTGAGACCCAGTACTTC. Its protein is CSANYGAGETQYF.